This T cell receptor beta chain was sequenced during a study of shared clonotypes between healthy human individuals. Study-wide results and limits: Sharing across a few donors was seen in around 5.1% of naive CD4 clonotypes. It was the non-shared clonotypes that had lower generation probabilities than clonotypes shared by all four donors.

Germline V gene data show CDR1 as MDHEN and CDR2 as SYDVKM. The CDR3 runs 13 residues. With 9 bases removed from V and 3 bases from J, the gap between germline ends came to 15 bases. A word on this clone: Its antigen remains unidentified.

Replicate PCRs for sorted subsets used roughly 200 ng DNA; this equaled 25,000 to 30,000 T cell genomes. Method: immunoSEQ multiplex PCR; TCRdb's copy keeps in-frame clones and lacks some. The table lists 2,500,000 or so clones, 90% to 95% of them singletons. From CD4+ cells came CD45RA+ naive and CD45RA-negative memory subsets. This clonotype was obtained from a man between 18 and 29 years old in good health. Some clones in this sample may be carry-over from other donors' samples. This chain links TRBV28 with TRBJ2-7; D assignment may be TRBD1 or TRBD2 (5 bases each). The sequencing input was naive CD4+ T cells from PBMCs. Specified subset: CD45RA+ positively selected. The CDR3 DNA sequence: TGTGCCAGTACTCCGAGGGGATTCTACGAGCAGTACTTC. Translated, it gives CASTPRGFYEQYF. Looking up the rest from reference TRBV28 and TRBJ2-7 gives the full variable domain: DVKVTQSSRYLVKRTGEKVFLECVQDMDHENMFWYRQDPGLGLRLIYFSYDVKMKEKGDIPEGYSVSREKKERFSLILESASTNQTSMYLCASTPRGFYEQYFGPGTRLTVT.